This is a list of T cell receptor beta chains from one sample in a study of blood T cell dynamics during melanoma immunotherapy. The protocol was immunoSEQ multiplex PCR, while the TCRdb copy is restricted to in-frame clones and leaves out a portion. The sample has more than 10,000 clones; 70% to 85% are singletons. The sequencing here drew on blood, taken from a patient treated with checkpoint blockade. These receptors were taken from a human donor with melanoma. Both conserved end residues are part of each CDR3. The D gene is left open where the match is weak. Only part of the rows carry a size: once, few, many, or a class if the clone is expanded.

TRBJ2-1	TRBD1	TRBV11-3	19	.	CASSLGWQPKQGDYNEQFF	TGTGCCAGCAGCTTAGGATGGCAGCCGAAACAGGGGGACTACAATGAGCAGTTCTTC
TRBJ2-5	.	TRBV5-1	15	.	CASRSEGRTKETQYF	TGCGCCAGCAGGTCCGAGGGCCGGACCAAGGAGACCCAGTACTTC
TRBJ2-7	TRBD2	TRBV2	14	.	CASTIEGGPYEQYF	TGTGCCAGCACTATCGAGGGAGGGCCCTACGAGCAGTACTTC
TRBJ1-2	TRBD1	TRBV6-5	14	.	CASRQGAQDYGYTF	TGTGCCAGCCGCCAGGGGGCGCAGGACTATGGCTACACCTTC
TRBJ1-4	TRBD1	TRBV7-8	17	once	CASSPGTGGLSPKKLFF	TGTGCCAGCAGCCCCGGGACAGGGGGGCTTAGTCCGAAAAAACTGTTTTTT
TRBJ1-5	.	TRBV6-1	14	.	CASSERGEARPQHF	TGTGCCAGCAGTGAAAGGGGTGAGGCTCGGCCCCAGCATTTT
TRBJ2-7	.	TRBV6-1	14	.	CASRLDRISYEQYF	TGTGCCAGCAGGTTAGACAGGATCTCCTACGAGCAGTACTTC
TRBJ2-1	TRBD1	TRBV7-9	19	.	CASSLVLWDRGRPYNEQFF	TGTGCCAGCAGCTTAGTACTTTGGGACAGGGGGCGCCCCTACAATGAGCAGTTCTTC
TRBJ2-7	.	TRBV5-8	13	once	CASSFPTRNEQYF	TGTGCCAGCAGCTTCCCGACTAGAAACGAGCAGTACTTC
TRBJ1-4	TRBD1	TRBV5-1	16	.	CASSSTGGTTNEKLFF	TGCGCCAGCAGCAGCACAGGGGGCACAACTAATGAAAAACTGTTTTTT
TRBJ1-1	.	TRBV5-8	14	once	CASSFGEVGTEAFF	TGTGCCAGCAGCTTTGGGGAGGTGGGCACTGAAGCTTTCTTT
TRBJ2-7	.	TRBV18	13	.	CASSPRPGGEQYF	TGTGCCAGCTCACCTCGACCCGGGGGCGAGCAGTACTTC
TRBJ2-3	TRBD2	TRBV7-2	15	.	CASSFASGSTDTQYF	TGTGCCAGCAGCTTTGCTAGCGGCAGCACAGATACGCAGTATTTT
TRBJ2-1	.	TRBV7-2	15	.	CASSITSSPYNEQFF	TGTGCCAGCAGCATCACTAGCAGCCCATACAATGAGCAGTTCTTC
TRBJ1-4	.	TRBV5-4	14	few	CASSLGGGSEKLFF	TGTGCCAGCAGCTTAGGGGGAGGCAGCGAAAAACTGTTTTTT
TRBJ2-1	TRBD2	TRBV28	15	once	CASSRGTSGRNEQFF	TGTGCCAGCAGCCGCGGGACTAGCGGGAGGAATGAGCAGTTCTTC
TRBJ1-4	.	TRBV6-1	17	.	CASSGQEKAYPNEKLFF	TGTGCCAGCAGTGGACAGGAAAAAGCGTACCCTAATGAAAAACTGTTTTTT
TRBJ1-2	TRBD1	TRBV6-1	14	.	CASLVGQGPYGYTF	TGTGCCAGCTTAGTCGGACAGGGACCCTATGGCTACACCTTC
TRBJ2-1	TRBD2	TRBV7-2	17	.	CASSYLRGLAENNEQFF	TGTGCCAGCAGTTACTTGCGCGGACTAGCGGAAAACAATGAGCAGTTCTTC
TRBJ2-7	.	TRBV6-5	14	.	CASSPPGQAYEQYF	TGTGCCAGCAGTCCACCGGGACAAGCCTACGAGCAGTACTTC
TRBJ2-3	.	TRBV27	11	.	CASEGGDTQYF	TGTGCCAGCGAAGGAGGAGATACGCAGTATTTT
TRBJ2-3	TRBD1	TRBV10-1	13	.	CASRRDSLNTQYF	TGCGCCAGCAGAAGGGACAGCCTTAATACGCAGTATTTT
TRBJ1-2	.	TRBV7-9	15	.	CASSSSGGLSHGYTF	TGTGCCAGCAGCTCCTCGGGGGGTCTTTCTCATGGCTACACCTTC
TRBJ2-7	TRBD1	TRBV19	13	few	CATRGQGNYEQYF	TGTGCCACCCGCGGACAGGGGAACTACGAGCAGTACTTC
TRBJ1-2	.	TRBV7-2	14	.	CASSTPTADYGYTF	TGTGCCAGCAGCACTCCGACGGCAGACTATGGCTACACCTTC
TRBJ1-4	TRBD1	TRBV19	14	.	CASAIGDREEKLFF	TGTGCCAGCGCCATAGGGGACAGAGAAGAAAAACTGTTTTTT
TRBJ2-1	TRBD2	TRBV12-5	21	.	CASGLSQGLAGGPWSYNEQFF	TGTGCTAGTGGTTTGAGCCAGGGACTAGCGGGAGGGCCTTGGTCCTACAATGAGCAGTTCTTC
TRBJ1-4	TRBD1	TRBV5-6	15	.	CASSSQGAIGEKLFF	TGTGCCAGCAGCTCGCAGGGGGCAATTGGAGAAAAACTGTTTTTT
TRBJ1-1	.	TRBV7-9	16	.	CASIQGPSRVNTEAFF	TGTGCCAGCATACAGGGTCCATCCCGGGTAAACACTGAAGCTTTCTTT
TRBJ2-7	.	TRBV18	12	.	CASSPGGLEQYF	TGTGCCAGCTCACCCGGAGGGCTCGAGCAGTACTTC
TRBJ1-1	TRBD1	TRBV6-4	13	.	CASSPGQGTEAFF	TGTGCCAGCAGTCCGGGACAGGGAACTGAAGCTTTCTTT
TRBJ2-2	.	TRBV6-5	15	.	CASSYSQGHTGELFF	TGTGCCAGCAGTTACTCACAGGGACACACCGGGGAGCTGTTTTTT
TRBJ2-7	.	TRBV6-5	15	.	CASTKGGQGGTEQYF	TGTGCCAGCACCAAAGGGGGGCAGGGAGGGACGGAGCAGTACTTC
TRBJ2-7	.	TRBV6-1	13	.	CASSMGRDYEQYF	TGTGCCAGCAGCATGGGACGGGACTACGAGCAGTACTTC
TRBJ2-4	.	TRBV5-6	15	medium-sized	CASSLEGPTKNIQYF	TGTGCCAGCAGCTTGGAAGGGCCAACCAAAAACATTCAGTACTTC
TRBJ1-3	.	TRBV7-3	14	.	CASSLKGIGNTIYF	TGTGCCAGCAGCTTAAAAGGGATTGGAAACACCATATATTTT
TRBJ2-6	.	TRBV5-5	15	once	CASHGQGSGANVLTF	TGTGCCAGCCACGGTCAGGGCTCTGGGGCCAACGTCCTGACTTTC
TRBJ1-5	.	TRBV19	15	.	CASSKGPGSNQPQHF	TGTGCCAGTAGTAAGGGTCCCGGTAGCAATCAGCCCCAGCATTTT
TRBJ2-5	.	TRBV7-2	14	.	CASSLVGFPETQYF	TGTGCCAGCAGCTTAGTGGGCTTTCCGGAGACCCAGTACTTC
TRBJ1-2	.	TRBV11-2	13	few	CASSLGGNYGYTF	TGTGCCAGCAGCTTAGGGGGTAACTATGGCTACACCTTC
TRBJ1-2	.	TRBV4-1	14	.	CASSQGGGEYGYTF	TGCGCCAGCAGCCAAGGCGGGGGGGAATATGGCTACACCTTC
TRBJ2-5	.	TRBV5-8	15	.	CASFPENRVWETQYF	TGTGCCAGCTTCCCGGAAAACAGGGTCTGGGAGACCCAGTACTTC
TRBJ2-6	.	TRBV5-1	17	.	CASSLSPHVTGANVLTF	TGCGCCAGCAGCTTGTCTCCACACGTCACTGGGGCCAACGTCCTGACTTTC
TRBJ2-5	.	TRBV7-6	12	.	CASSLTVATQYF	TGTGCCAGCAGCTTAACGGTGGCGACCCAGTACTTC
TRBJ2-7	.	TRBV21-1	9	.	CASDIDPTF	TGTGCCAGCGACATAGACCCCACCTTC
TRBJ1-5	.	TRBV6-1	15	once	CASSETGGAAQPQHF	TGTGCCAGCAGTGAAACGGGAGGGGCGGCTCAGCCCCAGCATTTT
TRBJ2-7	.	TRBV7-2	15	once	CASSLDVTGLTEQYF	TGTGCCAGCAGCTTAGATGTAACCGGCCTCACCGAGCAGTACTTC
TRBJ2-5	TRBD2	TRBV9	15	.	CASSVEAGGPETQYF	TGTGCCAGCAGCGTAGAAGCGGGAGGGCCTGAGACCCAGTACTTC
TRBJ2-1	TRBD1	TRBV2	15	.	CASSTDRVRHNEQFF	TGTGCCAGCAGTACGGACAGGGTGAGGCACAATGAGCAGTTCTTC
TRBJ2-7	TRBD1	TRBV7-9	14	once	CASSTGQGAYEQYF	TGTGCCAGCAGCACCGGACAGGGTGCGTACGAGCAGTACTTC
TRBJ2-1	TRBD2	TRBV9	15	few	CASTVSGSSYNEQFF	TGTGCCAGCACCGTGAGCGGGAGCTCCTACAATGAGCAGTTCTTC
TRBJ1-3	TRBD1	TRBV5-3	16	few	CARGGLKRGHGNTIYF	TGTGCCAGAGGAGGTTTAAAAAGGGGGCATGGAAACACCATATATTTT
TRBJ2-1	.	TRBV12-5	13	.	CASGLSSYNEQFF	TGTGCTAGTGGTTTGAGCTCCTACAATGAGCAGTTCTTC